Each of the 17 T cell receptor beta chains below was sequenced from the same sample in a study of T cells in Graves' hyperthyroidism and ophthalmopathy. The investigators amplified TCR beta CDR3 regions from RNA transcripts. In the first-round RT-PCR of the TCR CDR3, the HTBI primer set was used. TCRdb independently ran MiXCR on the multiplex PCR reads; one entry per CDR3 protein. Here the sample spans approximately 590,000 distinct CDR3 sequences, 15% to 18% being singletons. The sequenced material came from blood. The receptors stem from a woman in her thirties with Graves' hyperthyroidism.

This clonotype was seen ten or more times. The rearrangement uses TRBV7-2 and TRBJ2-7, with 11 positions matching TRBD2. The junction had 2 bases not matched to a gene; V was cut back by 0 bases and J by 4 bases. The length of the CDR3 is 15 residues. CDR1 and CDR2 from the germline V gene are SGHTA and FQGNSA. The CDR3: CASSLASSGRYEQYF. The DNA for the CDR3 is TGTGCCAGCAGCTTAGCGTCTAGCGGGAGGTACGAGCAGTACTTC.

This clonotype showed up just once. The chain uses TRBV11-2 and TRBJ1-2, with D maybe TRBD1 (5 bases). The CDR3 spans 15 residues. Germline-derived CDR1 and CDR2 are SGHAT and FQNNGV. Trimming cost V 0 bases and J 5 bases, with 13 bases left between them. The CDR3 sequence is CASSLDLEGEYGYTF. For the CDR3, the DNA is TGTGCCAGCAGCTTAGATCTTGAAGGGGAATATGGCTACACCTTC.

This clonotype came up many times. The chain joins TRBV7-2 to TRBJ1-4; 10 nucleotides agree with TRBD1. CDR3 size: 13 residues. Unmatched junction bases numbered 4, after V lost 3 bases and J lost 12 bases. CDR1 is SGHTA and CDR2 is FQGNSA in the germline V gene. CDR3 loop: CASSLTGGAELFF. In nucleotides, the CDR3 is TGTGCCAGCAGCTTGACAGGGGGCGCGGAACTGTTTTTT.

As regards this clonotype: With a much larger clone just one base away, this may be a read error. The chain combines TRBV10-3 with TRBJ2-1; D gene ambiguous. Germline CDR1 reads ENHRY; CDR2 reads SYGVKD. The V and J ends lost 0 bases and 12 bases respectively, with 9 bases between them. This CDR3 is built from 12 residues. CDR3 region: CAISESSYGQFF. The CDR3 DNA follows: TGTGCCATCAGTGAGTCAAGTTATGGGCAGTTCTTC.

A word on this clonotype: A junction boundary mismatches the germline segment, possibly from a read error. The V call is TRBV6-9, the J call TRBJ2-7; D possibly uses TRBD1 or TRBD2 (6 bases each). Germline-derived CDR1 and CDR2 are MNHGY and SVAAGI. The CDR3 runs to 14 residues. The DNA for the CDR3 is TGTGCCAGCAGTTACCTGGGGGGCTCCTACGGGCAGTACTTC. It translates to CASSYLGGSYGQYF.

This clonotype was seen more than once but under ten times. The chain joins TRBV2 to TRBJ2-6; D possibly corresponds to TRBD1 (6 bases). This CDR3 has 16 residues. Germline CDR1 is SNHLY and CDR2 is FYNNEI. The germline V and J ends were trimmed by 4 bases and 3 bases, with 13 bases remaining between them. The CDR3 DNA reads TGTGCCAGCAGTGGAACAGGGTCGGGTGGGGCCAACGTCCTGACTTTC. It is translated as CASSGTGSGGANVLTF. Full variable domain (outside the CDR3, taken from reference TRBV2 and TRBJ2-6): EPEVTQTPSHQVTQMGQEVILRCVPISNHLYFYWYRQILGQKVEFLVSFYNNEISEKSEIFDDQFSVERPDGSNFTLKIRSTKLEDSAMYFCASSGTGSGGANVLTFGAGSRLTVL.

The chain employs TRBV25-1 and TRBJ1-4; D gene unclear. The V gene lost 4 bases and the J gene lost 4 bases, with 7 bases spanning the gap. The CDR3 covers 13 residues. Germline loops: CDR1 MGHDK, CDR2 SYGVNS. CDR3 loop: CASSGQVNEKLFF. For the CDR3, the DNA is TGTGCCAGCAGTGGTCAGGTTAATGAAAAACTGTTTTTT. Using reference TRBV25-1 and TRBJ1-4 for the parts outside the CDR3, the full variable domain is EADIYQTPRYLVIGTGKKITLECSQTMGHDKMYWYQQDPGMELHLIHYSYGVNSTEKGDLSSESTVSRIRTEHFPLTLESARPSHTSQYLCASSGQVNEKLFFGSGTQLSVL.

The CDR3 is CAWNRQGSGELFF. The CDR3 DNA is TGTGCCTGGAATCGACAGGGGAGCGGGGAGCTGTTTTTT. The chain recombines TRBV30 with TRBJ2-2; 8 bases fit TRBD1. Germline V gene sequence: CDR1 GTSNPN, CDR2 SVGIG (reference sequence). V lost 4 bases and J lost 7; bases outside the gene matches: 5. CDR3 length: 13 residues.

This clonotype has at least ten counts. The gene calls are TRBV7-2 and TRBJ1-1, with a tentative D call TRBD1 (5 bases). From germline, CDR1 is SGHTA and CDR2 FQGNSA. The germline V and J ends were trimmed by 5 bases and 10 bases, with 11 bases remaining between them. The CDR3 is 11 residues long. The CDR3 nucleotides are TGTGCCAGCAGCGGGGGGGTATTAGCTTTCTTT. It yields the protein CASSGGVLAFF.

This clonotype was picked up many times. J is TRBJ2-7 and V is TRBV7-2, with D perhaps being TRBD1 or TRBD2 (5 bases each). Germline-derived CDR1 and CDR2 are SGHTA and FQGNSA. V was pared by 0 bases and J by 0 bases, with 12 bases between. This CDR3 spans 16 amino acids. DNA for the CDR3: TGTGCCAGCAGCTTAGCGGGGACGGTGAGCTCCTACGAGCAGTACTTC. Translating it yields CASSLAGTVSSYEQYF.

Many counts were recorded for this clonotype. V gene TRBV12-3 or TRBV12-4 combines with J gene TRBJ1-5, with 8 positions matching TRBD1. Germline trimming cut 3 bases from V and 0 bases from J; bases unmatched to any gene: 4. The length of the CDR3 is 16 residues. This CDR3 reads CASSLDRAYSNQPQHF. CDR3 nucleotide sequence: TGTGCCAGCAGTTTGGACAGGGCTTATAGCAATCAGCCCCAGCATTTT.

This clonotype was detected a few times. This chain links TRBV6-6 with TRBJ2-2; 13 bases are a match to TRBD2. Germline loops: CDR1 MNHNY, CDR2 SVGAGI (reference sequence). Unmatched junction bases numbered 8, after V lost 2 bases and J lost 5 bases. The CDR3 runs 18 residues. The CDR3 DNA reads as TGTGCCAGCAGTTACCTCAGCCCGGGACTAGCGGGGACCGGGGAGCTGTTTTTT. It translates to CASSYLSPGLAGTGELFF.

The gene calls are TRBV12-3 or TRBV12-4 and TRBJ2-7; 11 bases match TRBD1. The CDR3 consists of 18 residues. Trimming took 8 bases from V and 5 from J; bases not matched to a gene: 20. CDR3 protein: CASRSPASSDRGPNEQYF. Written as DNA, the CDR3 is TGTGCCAGCCGTTCCCCGGCATCATCGGACAGGGGGCCCAACGAGCAGTACTTC.

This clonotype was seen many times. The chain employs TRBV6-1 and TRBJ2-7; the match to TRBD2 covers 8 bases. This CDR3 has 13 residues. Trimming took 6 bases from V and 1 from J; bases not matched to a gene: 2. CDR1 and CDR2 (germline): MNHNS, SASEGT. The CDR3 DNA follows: TGTGCCAGCAGAGGGACTAGTTCCTACGAGCAGTACTTC. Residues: CASRGTSSYEQYF.

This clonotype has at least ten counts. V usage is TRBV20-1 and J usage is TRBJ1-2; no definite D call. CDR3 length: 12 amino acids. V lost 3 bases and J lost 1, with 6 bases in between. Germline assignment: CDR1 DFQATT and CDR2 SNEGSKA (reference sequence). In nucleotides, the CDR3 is TGCAGTGCTAGTGGGGATAACTATGGCTACACCTTC. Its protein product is CSASGDNYGYTF.

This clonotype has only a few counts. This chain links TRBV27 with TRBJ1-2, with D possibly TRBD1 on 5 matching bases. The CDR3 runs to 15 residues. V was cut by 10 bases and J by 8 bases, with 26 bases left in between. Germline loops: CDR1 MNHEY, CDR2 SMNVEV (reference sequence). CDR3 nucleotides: TGTGCCACCAGGAAAGGACGGCTGGGGACTATAGGCTACACCTTC. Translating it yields CATRKGRLGTIGYTF.

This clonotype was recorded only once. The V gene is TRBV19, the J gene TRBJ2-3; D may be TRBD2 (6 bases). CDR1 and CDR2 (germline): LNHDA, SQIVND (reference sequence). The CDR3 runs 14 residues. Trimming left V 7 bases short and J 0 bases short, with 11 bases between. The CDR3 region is CASKAGSSTDTQYF. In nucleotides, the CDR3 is TGTGCCAGTAAGGCGGGAAGTAGCACAGATACGCAGTATTTT.